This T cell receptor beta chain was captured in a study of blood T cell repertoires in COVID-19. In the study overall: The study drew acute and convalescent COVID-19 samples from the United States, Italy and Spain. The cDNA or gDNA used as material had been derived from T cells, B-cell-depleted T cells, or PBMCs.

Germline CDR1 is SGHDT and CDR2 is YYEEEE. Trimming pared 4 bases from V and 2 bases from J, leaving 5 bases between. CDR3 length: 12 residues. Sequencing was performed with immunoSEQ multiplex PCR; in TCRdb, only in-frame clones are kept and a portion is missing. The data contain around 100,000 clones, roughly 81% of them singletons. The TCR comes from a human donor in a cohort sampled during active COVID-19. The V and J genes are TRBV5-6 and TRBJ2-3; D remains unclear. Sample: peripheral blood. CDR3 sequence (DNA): TGTGCCAGCAGCATCAACACAGATACGCAGTATTTT. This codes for CASSINTDTQYF.